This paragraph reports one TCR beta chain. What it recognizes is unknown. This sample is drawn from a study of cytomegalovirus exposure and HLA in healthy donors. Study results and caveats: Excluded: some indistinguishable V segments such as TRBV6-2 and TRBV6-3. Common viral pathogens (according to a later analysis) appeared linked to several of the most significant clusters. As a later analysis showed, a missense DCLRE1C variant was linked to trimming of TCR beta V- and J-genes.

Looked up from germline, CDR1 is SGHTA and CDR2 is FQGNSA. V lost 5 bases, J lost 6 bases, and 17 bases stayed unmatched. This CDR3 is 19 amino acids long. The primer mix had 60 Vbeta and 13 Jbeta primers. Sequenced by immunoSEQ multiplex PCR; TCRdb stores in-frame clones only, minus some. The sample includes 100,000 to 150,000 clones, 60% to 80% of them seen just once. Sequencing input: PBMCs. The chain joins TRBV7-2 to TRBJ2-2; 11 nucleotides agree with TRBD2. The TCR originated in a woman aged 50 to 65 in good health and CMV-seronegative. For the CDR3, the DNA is TGTGCCAGCAGCCGAGATCCGATGACTAGCGGGAATCTCGCCGGGGAGCTGTTTTTT. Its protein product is CASSRDPMTSGNLAGELFF.